This TCR beta chain was recorded in a study of T cells in Graves' hyperthyroidism and ophthalmopathy (dated by TCRdb to between 2018 and 2021). Context from the whole study: Peripheral blood samples were taken at initial diagnosis, before any treatment was given. A discovery cohort of around 100 patients, about 43 with Graves' ophthalmopathy and roughly 59 with stable Graves' hyperthyroidism, was used to find distinguishing TCR V-J signatures. An independent validation cohort of 18 to 20 hyperthyroidism patients and 15 or so patients who later progressed to ophthalmopathy tested prospective prediction of ophthalmopathy. The 75 to 100 discovery patients were randomly divided into training and test sets at a 7:3 ratio. In several Graves' hyperthyroidism patients, the study also compared T-cell repertoires from thyroid tissue with T-cell repertoires from blood. After sampling, hyperthyroidism patients received methimazole starting at 30 mg daily, and ophthalmopathy patients received high-dose intravenous methylprednisolone. The paper describes TCR Vbeta CDR3 sequencing of 120 to 150 peripheral blood samples, made up of some 40 ophthalmopathy patients, 70 to 80 hyperthyroidism patients and some 17 progressor patients. Overall results and qualifications from the work: A 13 V-J signature model separated ophthalmopathy from stable hyperthyroidism, with approximately 87% sensitivity and 81% to 83% specificity in cross-validation and 80%/75% in testing. Most expanded thyroid clonotypes (frequency above 0.001) were also detected in blood, suggesting blood repertoires may reflect thyroid immune responses. No statistical method was used to set the sample size in advance, and investigators knew the group allocation. In validation, progression to ophthalmopathy was predicted by the model with approximately 67% sensitivity and around 76% specificity, a median of about 6 months before onset.

Hyperthyroidism patients were newly diagnosed, with disease duration under 2 months, and aged 18 to 65 years. The study excluded patients with uncontrolled infections, other autoimmune diseases, pregnancy or lactation. Diagnoses relied on clinical symptoms, serum thyroxine and TRAb, thyroid ultrasound and orbital computed tomography. Blood from progressor patients was drawn when they were first diagnosed with hyperthyroidism, before any ophthalmopathy symptoms appeared. PBMCs were isolated from about 9.1 ml of fresh peripheral blood by Ficoll-Paque density gradient centrifugation. Progressor patients were defined as those initially diagnosed with Graves' hyperthyroidism in whom ophthalmopathy developed during follow-up. Total RNA was extracted using Trizol reagent, and RNA quality was assessed on an Agilent 2100 Bioanalyzer. Reading from cysteine to phenylalanine, the CDR3 counts 14 amino acids. Only the CDR3 DNA is retained, 42 bases long and in frame from the first base. The V end gives up 2 bases and the J end 5 bases, leaving 4 bases in the junction not matched to a gene. The germline V gene supplies CDR1 SGHAT and CDR2 FQNNGV.

The TCR beta CDR3 regions were amplified from RNA transcripts. The TCR CDR3 was subjected to a first round of RT-PCR using the HTBI primer set and the Qiagen OneStep RT-PCR kit. Libraries were constructed in a second round of multiplex PCR, after which size selection and purification were performed. Libraries were sequenced paired-end with 100 bp reads on an Illumina HiSeq2000. The study's own analysis went as follows. Raw data were processed with SOAPnuke, discarding reads with adapters, uncalled bases, mean Phred below 15, or no exact constant-primer or identifier match. High-quality paired reads were merged with COPE v1.2.5, and unique nucleotide sequences were defined as clonotypes. MiTCR v1.1 was used to align clonotypes to the IMGT TRBV, TRBD and TRBJ reference segments. Only V-J combinations with frequency above 0.0001, covering 99.2% of repertoires, were analysed. The TCS score was defined as the ratio of F50 (clonal expansion) to E x V (chaos), calculated using BLOSUM62-based TCRdist between CDR3 peptides within each V-J. Welch's t-statistics and random forest reduced 514 V-J features to 13, which were used in a naive Bayes classifier (R e1071). TCRdb trimmed the raw reads at Q25, called clones with MiXCR and kept productive beta chains. Each record represents a unique CDR3 protein, reported with the most common genes and DNA among its rows. None of the V and J calls come from the authors' own analysis; TCRdb made them. Counted in this sample were approximately 400,000 distinct CDR3 sequences; 13% of them appeared once. The top ten clonotypes cover roughly 20% of the sample.

This clonotype was observed many times. Its antigen is not yet known. No base-level quality is on record; no much larger clone is a single base apart. This receptor was obtained from a man between 25 and 39 years old with Graves' hyperthyroidism that later progressed to Graves' ophthalmopathy. Here the chain combines TRBV11-2 and TRBJ1-1, with 8 bases matching TRBD1. The sample was blood. The CDR3 amino acid sequence is: CASSLTGQGTEAFF. The DNA sequence reads TGTGCCAGCAGCTTAACCGGACAGGGAACTGAAGCTTTCTTT.